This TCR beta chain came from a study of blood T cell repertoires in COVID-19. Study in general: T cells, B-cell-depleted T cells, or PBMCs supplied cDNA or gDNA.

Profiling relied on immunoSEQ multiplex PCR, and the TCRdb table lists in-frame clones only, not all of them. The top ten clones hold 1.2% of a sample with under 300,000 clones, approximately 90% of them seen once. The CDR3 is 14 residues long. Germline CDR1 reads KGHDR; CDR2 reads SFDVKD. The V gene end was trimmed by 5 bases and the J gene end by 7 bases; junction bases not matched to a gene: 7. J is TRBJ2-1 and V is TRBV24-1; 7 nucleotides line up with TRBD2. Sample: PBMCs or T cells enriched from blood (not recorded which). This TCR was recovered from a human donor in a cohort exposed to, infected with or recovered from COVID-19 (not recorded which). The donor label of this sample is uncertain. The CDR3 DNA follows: TGTGCCACCAGTGGGGGGGGAGGGAAGAATGAGCAGTTCTTC. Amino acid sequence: CATSGGGGKNEQFF.